This TCR beta chain was captured by sequencing in a study of CD8+ T cells in alopecia areata. Across the whole study: Those treated were given oral tofacitinib at 5 to 10 mg twice daily.

In the case of this clone: The antigen remains unidentified.

Germline V gene data show CDR1 as MGHRA and CDR2 as YSYEKL. The CDR3 totals 13 residues. The V and J ends lost 1 base and 6 bases respectively, with 8 bases between them. Regarding treatment: oral pan-JAK inhibitor, 5-10 mg twice daily. Whole-study findings and limits: In scalp and blood, many expanded lesional clones persisted during tofacitinib. It was lesional scalp, especially alopecia totalis/universalis, that showed higher clonality than normal scalp. Under tofacitinib, fewer expanded CD8+ clones appeared among the top 100 scalp clones.

cDNA reverse transcribed from extracted RNA served as the sequencing template. Sequencing was performed with immunoSEQ multiplex PCR; in TCRdb, only in-frame clones are kept and a portion is missing. The sample shows about 76,000 clones, approximately 66% of them seen only once. The chain employs TRBV4-1 and TRBJ2-3; D possibly corresponds to TRBD1 (6 bases). The sample was CD8+ T cells sorted from blood, taken at week 24, from a patient treated with tofacitinib. This TCR came from a human donor with alopecia areata. CDR3 sequence (DNA): TGCGCCAGCAGCCAAGGGGGGCCGGATACGCAGTATTTT. Translating gives CASSQGGPDTQYF.